The 9 T cell receptor beta chains reported below all come from one sample, sequenced in a study of T-cell memory formation after mild COVID-19. TCRdb analysed the 5' RACE reads with MiXCR anew, one entry per CDR3 protein. The table includes around 82,000 distinct CDR3 sequences, about 13% detected once. Source material: PBMCs or a T cell subset sorted from them (not recorded which). The origin of the receptors is a man aged 18 to 35 who had mild COVID-19 (a few samples of this study predate the infection). Cell type and time point are not known.

The rearrangement uses TRBV5-1 and TRBJ1-1, with 7 bases lining up with TRBD1. This CDR3 region has 15 residues. Germline V gene sequence: CDR1 SGHRS, CDR2 YFSETQ. After removal of 4 bases from V and 1 base from J, the junction contained 7 bases not matched to a gene. The CDR3 protein is CASSDTGAPNTEAFF. The DNA of the CDR3 is TGCGCCAGCAGCGACACAGGGGCGCCGAACACTGAAGCTTTCTTT. Complete variable domain (other parts from reference TRBV5-1 and TRBJ1-1): KAGVTQTPRYLIKTRGQQVTLSCSPISGHRSVSWYQQTPGQGLQFLFEYFSETQRNKGNFPGRFSGRQFSNSRSEMNVSTLELGDSALYLCASSDTGAPNTEAFFGQGTRLTVV.

This clonotype was picked up a small number of times. The V and J genes are TRBV7-9 and TRBJ2-2, with no clear D. The germline CDR1 and CDR2 sequences are SEHNR and FQNEAQ (reference sequence). This CDR3 is built from 15 residues. Trimming shortened V by 4 bases and J by 6 bases, and 15 bases separated the two germline ends. Here the CDR3 reads CASSSRLETAGELFF. The CDR3, as DNA: TGTGCCAGCAGCTCTAGGTTGGAGACGGCCGGGGAGCTGTTTTTT.

This rearrangement joins TRBV7-9 to TRBJ2-5; TRBD2 is a possible D gene (5 bases). The CDR3 extends over 15 amino acids. Deletions cut 7 bases from V and 5 bases from J, with 20 bases between. Germline V gives CDR1 SEHNR, CDR2 FQNEAQ (reference sequence). The CDR3 here is CASTLGENPTETQYF. The DNA of the CDR3 is TGTGCCAGCACCCTCGGGGAGAATCCGACGGAGACCCAGTACTTC.

This clonotype appeared a few times. V is TRBV13 and J is TRBJ2-5; possible D gene TRBD2, 5 bases. Germline V gives CDR1 PRHDT, CDR2 FYEKMQ (reference sequence). V was shortened by 4 bases and J by 4 bases, with 19 bases between the two germline ends. The CDR3 has 16 amino acids. The CDR3 coding sequence is TGTGCCAGCAGCTCAGGACTCGGACCTACCTCAGAGACCCAGTACTTC. Translation gives CASSSGLGPTSETQYF.

By its share, this clonotype is medium-sized (0.01 to 0.1%). This chain connects TRBV6-1 to TRBJ1-2; 8 positions agree with TRBD1. The CDR3 consists of 15 residues. Trimming removed 3 bases from V and 0 bases from J; junction bases left unmatched: 3. CDR1 is MNHNS, CDR2 SASEGT, per germline. The CDR3 nucleotides are TGTGCCAGCAGTGAGACAGGGGCAACTAACTATGGCTACACCTTC. This gives the protein CASSETGATNYGYTF.

V and J are TRBV28 and TRBJ2-2; 8 bases fit TRBD1. Per the germline V gene, CDR1 is MDHEN and CDR2 is SYDVKM. The CDR3 contains 15 residues. The V segment lost 7 bases and the J segment 6 bases; nucleotides outside the gene matches: 10. The CDR3 region is CASMAGQGRPGELFF. CDR3 nucleotides: TGTGCCAGCATGGCCGGACAGGGAAGGCCCGGGGAGCTGTTTTTT. The complete variable domain, with remaining parts taken from reference TRBV28 and TRBJ2-2, reads DVKVTQSSRYLVKRTGEKVFLECVQDMDHENMFWYRQDPGLGLRLIYFSYDVKMKEKGDIPEGYSVSREKKERFSLILESASTNQTSMYLCASMAGQGRPGELFFGEGSRLTVL.

In its sample, this clonotype was seen a few times. Here the CDR3 DNA reads TGTGCCAGCAGCTTAAGCGGACCCCAGGGGAATGAGCAGTTCTTC. Amino acids: CASSLSGPQGNEQFF. The V gene is TRBV7-2, the J gene TRBJ2-1, with a tentative D call TRBD1 (6 bases). V was cut by 2 bases and J by 7 bases, with 15 bases left in between. Germline-derived CDR1 and CDR2 are SGHTA and FQGNSA. The CDR3 is made up of 15 amino acids.

This clonotype rates as medium-sized (0.01 to 0.1%). The chain is built from TRBV6-4 and TRBJ2-3; weak D call: TRBD2 (7 bases). In germline, CDR1 is MRHNA, CDR2 SNTAGT. The CDR3 loop spans 14 amino acids. With 2 bases removed from V and 3 bases from J, the gap between germline ends came to 9 bases. The CDR3 nucleotides read TGTGCCAGCAGTGACGGGGGGGCGACAGATACGCAGTATTTT. This codes for CASSDGGATDTQYF.

This clonotype was detected only a few times. V is TRBV5-4 and J is TRBJ1-5, with a tentative D call TRBD1 (6 bases). The CDR3 consists of 14 residues. The V gene lost 2 bases and the J gene lost 9 bases, with 15 bases spanning the gap. Germline V gene lookup returns CDR1 SGHNT and CDR2 YYREEE (reference sequence). CDR3 nucleotides: TGTGCCAGCAGCTTAGGACCAGGGGACCCGCCCCAGCATTTT. This gives the protein CASSLGPGDPPQHF.